This section outlines one TCR beta chain sequence together with its context. This specimen belongs to a study of sequential checkpoint blockade in melanoma. As for the study in general: First-line arms were nivolumab then ipilimumab, or the reverse, randomized 1:1. After both sequences, patients received maintenance nivolumab.

Treatment denoted: randomized to nivolumab then ipilimumab (arm A) or the reverse (arm B). The germline V and J ends were trimmed by 3 bases and 0 bases, with 10 bases remaining between them. Germline V gene data show CDR1 as LNHNV and CDR2 as YYDKDF (reference sequence). This CDR3 region has 15 residues. Only in-frame clones appear in the TCRdb table, and some are missing; sequencing was by immunoSEQ multiplex PCR. The sample lists over 25,000 clones; around 77% were seen once. The chain couples TRBV15 to TRBJ2-3, with D possibly matching TRBD2 (6 bases). This sequence originates from a human donor with melanoma. This sample comprised CD8+ T cells sorted from blood (inferred from file names), obtained from a patient given nivolumab and ipilimumab in sequence. CDR3 residues: CATSSSGTSTDTQYF. The CDR3 DNA reads TGTGCCACCAGCAGTAGCGGTACTAGCACAGATACGCAGTATTTT.